This T cell receptor (beta chain) was observed in a study of neurological immune-mediated disorders. Points from the study as a whole: No CDR3 amino acid sequences recurred among expanded clones across subjects, suggesting private repertoires in all groups. Whereas HTLV-1-associated myelopathy showed the most TCR clonal expansion, multiple sclerosis showed the least, with levels below those of healthy controls.

The cDNA was synthesized by 5'RACE incorporating 10-nucleotide random UMIs. Each CDR3 protein gets one entry after TCRdb re-called the 5' RACE reads with MiXCR. This table has 70,000 to 95,000 distinct CDR3 sequences, around 13% appearing once. This clonotype was detected many times. As yet, its antigen is unknown. Time point in this sample: longitudinal time-point 2. The study built unsorted libraries from 2 million PBMCs kept at -80 C. The length of the CDR3 is 16 residues. Germline V CDR1 and CDR2: SGHRS, YFSETQ. V was pared by 2 bases and J by 2 bases, with 8 bases of the junction left unmatched. Sequencing was carried out using PBMCs. The genes are TRBV5-1 and TRBJ2-7; TRBD1 matches 9 bases. The source of this sequence is a female donor with HTLV-1-associated myelopathy (HAM/TSP). This chain's CDR3 is CASSFLGTGIPYEQYF. The CDR3 DNA reads as TGCGCCAGCAGCTTCCTCGGGACAGGGATCCCCTACGAGCAGTACTTC.